This record covers a single TCR beta chain. Its antigen is not known. The data originate from a study of human T cells and chemical hapten exposure. Study results and caveats: Compared to controls, expanded TCRs made significantly more large clusters of similar CDR3s.

With 6 bases clipped from V and 11 bases from J, the junction kept 12 bases outside the gene matches. Germline assignment: CDR1 ENHRY and CDR2 SYGVKD. CDR3 length: 13 residues. Time point reported: patch test 2, 6 weeks after DPC sensitization. Treatment given: therapeutic diphenylcyclopropenone sensitization with weekly scalp DPC. TCRdb processed the RACE reads anew with MiXCR; each CDR3 protein has one entry. The data contain under 100,000 distinct CDR3 sequences, roughly 10% of them singletons. The receptor was isolated from a woman aged 25 to 45 with alopecia areata. Some clones in this sample may be carry-over from other donors' samples. This specimen consisted of whole blood, obtained in connection with sensitization to the hapten diphenylcyclopropenone (DPC). V gene TRBV10-3 combines with J gene TRBJ1-1; 7 nucleotides line up with TRBD1. The CDR3 sequence: CAISPGRGVPAFF. In DNA, the CDR3 is TGTGCCATCAGCCCCGGCAGGGGGGTGCCGGCTTTCTTT.